Listed here is a single T cell receptor (beta chain). As to time point: patch test 3, about 24 weeks after DPC sensitization. Treatment meaning: therapeutic diphenylcyclopropenone sensitization with weekly scalp DPC. The record originates from a study of human T cells and chemical hapten exposure. Study at large: Sensitizing treatment utilized 2% DPC over a roughly 2 cm by roughly 2 cm portion of upper inner arm skin.

With V trimmed by 3 bases and J by 1 base, 11 bases remained unmatched. Looked up from germline, CDR1 is MNHEY and CDR2 is SMNVEV (reference sequence). This CDR3 is built from 18 residues. TCRdb ran MiXCR on the RACE reads and lists one entry per CDR3 protein. Among about 200,000 distinct CDR3 sequences listed, approximately 24% were seen once. The source was whole blood, collected in connection with sensitization to the hapten diphenylcyclopropenone (DPC). The chain employs TRBV27 and TRBJ2-7, with 11 bases identical to TRBD2. The clonotype originates from a woman between 40 and 50 years old with alopecia areata. Some clones in this sample may be carry-over from other donors' samples. CDR3 protein: CASSLRPGLAGGSYEQYF. In DNA form, the CDR3 reads TGTGCCAGCAGTTTGCGCCCGGGCCTAGCGGGAGGTTCCTACGAGCAGTACTTC.